This entry describes one T cell receptor beta chain. This clonotype occurred many times. Its cognate antigen has yet to be identified. Base qualities were left out, and no much larger clone turns up one base away. This sample was included in a study of CD8+CD57+ T cells in acquired aplastic anemia (dated 2018 in TCRdb). Study-wide context: A mean of around 3 ug of DNA, ranging from about 0.19 to 27.4 ug, was extracted from sorted CD4+ and CD8+ cells. Mean read counts for healthy donor samples were 8.5 million to 10.8 million for CD4+ cells and 11.0 million for CD8+ cells.

The germline V and J ends show losses of 0 bases and 8 bases respectively, and no gene match explains 10 bases of the junction. The CDR3 starts with the cysteine, ends with the phenylalanine, and has 16 residues. Just the 48-base CDR3 DNA is kept, in frame starting at base 1. According to the germline V gene, CDR1 reads SGHRS and CDR2 reads YFSETQ. The study deep-sequenced TCR repertoires of sorted CD4+ and CD8+ blood T cells from severe aplastic anemia patients and healthy subjects. Ficoll-Paque density gradient centrifugation was used to isolate peripheral blood mononuclear cells. Before DNA was extracted, CD4+ and CD8+ T cells were sorted using either FACS or magnetic beads. The investigation overall reported the following: Between patients and healthy controls, no significant difference in CD8+ Simpson's diversity was found (P=0.060). Some 27 CD8+ CDR3 sequences were found in both patients and controls but appeared to be highly expressed in patients and within the immunodominant clones of the patients.

Genomic DNA was used as template for profiling of TCR beta VDJ combinations and CDR3 sequences. TCR repertoire sequencing was run on an Illumina HiSeq 2000. The authors processed their data as follows. TRBV/TRBJ rearrangement plots, CDR3 size and DJ length profiles, and Simpson's diversity index were used to evaluate the repertoires. Whichever DNA sequence was most abundant in the deep sequencing data was defined as the immunodominant clone. CDR3 amino acid sequences were screened for sharing across subjects and were compared with published repertoires and the VDJdb database. TCRdb reprocessing: public reads trimmed at Q25 with fastp, clones called with MiXCR, in-frame beta chains kept. Each CDR3 protein gets just one entry, which takes the most common genes and DNA from the rows behind it. The V and J calls reflect TCRdb's pipeline rather than the authors' work. The sample records about 150,000 distinct CDR3 sequences, around two fifths of which are singletons. The ten largest clones represent 8% to 8.5% of the sample.

In this chain, TRBV5-1 is recombined with TRBJ1-4; 7 middle bases align to TRBD1. This clonotype was sampled from a human donor in good health, serving as a control. The sequencing input was sorted CD4+, CD8+, or CD8+CD57+ T cells (not recorded which) from PBMCs. The CDR3 region has the sequence CASSLEGTVGGEKLFF. The nucleotide sequence reads TGCGCCAGCAGCTTGGAGGGGACAGTTGGTGGGGAAAAACTGTTTTTT. Where the CDR3 stops, the reference TRBV5-1 and TRBJ1-4 genes take over; the full variable domain is KAGVTQTPRYLIKTRGQQVTLSCSPISGHRSVSWYQQTPGQGLQFLFEYFSETQRNKGNFPGRFSGRQFSNSRSEMNVSTLELGDSALYLCASSLEGTVGGEKLFFGSGTQLSVL.